This record looks at one T cell receptor (beta chain) sequence and its context. This record belongs to a study of blood T cell repertoires in COVID-19. TCRdb's copy holds only in-frame clones and misses some; the assay was immunoSEQ multiplex PCR. The sample lists 200,000 to 250,000 clones, 82% occurring once. Trimming removed 4 bases from V and 5 bases from J; junction bases left unmatched: 9. The CDR3 spans 15 residues. The germline V gene has CDR1 SGDLS and CDR2 YYNGEE. The specimen was peripheral blood. This clonotype was sampled from an elderly woman with acute or convalescent COVID-19. V usage is TRBV9 and J usage is TRBJ1-1; 9 bases align to TRBD1. CDR3 bases: TGTGCCAGCAGCCCCTTGGGACAGGGCTTTACTGAAGCTTTCTTT. Protein product: CASSPLGQGFTEAFF. Based on the CDR3 plus reference TRBV9 and TRBJ1-1, the full variable domain is DSGVTQTPKHLITATGQRVTLRCSPRSGDLSVYWYQQSLDQGLQFLIQYYNGEERAKGNILERFSAQQFPDLHSELNLSSLELGDSALYFCASSPLGQGFTEAFFGQGTRLTVV.